Below, 16 T cell receptor beta chains from the same sample are listed, as sequenced in a study of cytomegalovirus exposure and HLA in healthy donors. Both 60 Vbeta primers and 13 Jbeta primers went into the PCR. TCRdb's copy holds only in-frame clones and misses some; the assay was immunoSEQ multiplex PCR. The profile shows about 160,000 clones, around 84% of them singletons. Sequences were obtained from PBMCs. All receptors come from a woman between 35 and 50 years old in good health and CMV-seronegative.

This clone has more than one count but fewer than ten. The V gene is TRBV29-1, the J gene TRBJ2-5; D is unclear. Germline CDR1 reads SQVTM; CDR2 reads ANQGSEA. Trimming stripped 6 bases from V and 5 bases from J, with 13 bases between. The CDR3 runs to 12 residues. This CDR3 reads CSVRSGPETQYF. As DNA, the CDR3 is TGCAGCGTCCGGTCAGGCCCGGAGACCCAGTACTTC.

The chain uses TRBV27 and TRBJ1-1, with no clear D. This CDR3 region has 16 residues. The germline V gene has CDR1 MNHEY and CDR2 SMNVEV (reference sequence). Trimming left V 1 base short and J 2 bases short, with 14 bases between. The CDR3 here is CASSLWSQTINTEAFF. The CDR3 DNA reads as TGTGCCAGCAGTTTATGGTCCCAGACAATTAACACTGAAGCTTTCTTT.

This clone was seen a few times. The rearrangement uses TRBV5-1 and TRBJ2-3, with 16 bases aligning to TRBD2. V lost 4 bases, J lost 7 bases, and 12 bases stayed unmatched. CDR3 size: 18 residues. In germline, CDR1 is SGHRS, CDR2 YFSETQ. The CDR3 DNA sequence: TGCGCCAGCAGCCCGCCCGGGACTAGCGGGGGGGCCGGCCATACGCAGTATTTT. This sequence encodes CASSPPGTSGGAGHTQYF. The whole variable domain, remainder taken from reference TRBV5-1 and TRBJ2-3, is KAGVTQTPRYLIKTRGQQVTLSCSPISGHRSVSWYQQTPGQGLQFLFEYFSETQRNKGNFPGRFSGRQFSNSRSEMNVSTLELGDSALYLCASSPPGTSGGAGHTQYFGPGTRLTVL.

This clone was detected a few times. CDR3 DNA: TGTGCCAGCAGCCCCTTGCGGGACAGGGGCGCTGAAGCTTTCTTT. Translating it yields CASSPLRDRGAEAFF. V usage is TRBV28 and J usage is TRBJ1-1, with 10 positions matching TRBD1. The CDR3 has 15 amino acids. The germline V gene encodes CDR1 MDHEN and CDR2 SYDVKM. With 6 bases clipped from V and 6 bases from J, the junction kept 10 bases outside the gene matches.

The chain links TRBV5-1 to TRBJ2-3, with TRBD2 matching over 10 bases. The germline V gene has CDR1 SGHRS and CDR2 YFSETQ. This CDR3 region has 16 residues. Germline trimming cut 2 bases from V and 1 base from J; bases unmatched to any gene: 4. The CDR3 here is CASSFGLAGGTDTQYF. CDR3 DNA sequence: TGCGCCAGCAGCTTCGGTCTAGCGGGGGGCACAGATACGCAGTATTTT.

The table lists this clone with a few counts. The V and J genes are TRBV14 and TRBJ1-1; 10 nucleotides match TRBD1. The CDR3 spans 17 residues. J gave up 5 bases and V 4 bases, and 13 bases lay outside the gene matches. Germline V lookup: CDR1 SGHDN, CDR2 FVKESK. CDR3 DNA sequence: TGTGCCAGCAGCCCTCGAGCCGGGACAGGGGATTGGACTGAAGCTTTCTTT. Protein sequence: CASSPRAGTGDWTEAFF.

V is TRBV19 and J is TRBJ2-3; TRBD1 matches at 9 bases. The junction had 3 bases not matched to a gene; V was cut back by 3 bases and J by 2 bases. The germline V gene has CDR1 LNHDA and CDR2 SQIVND (reference sequence). This CDR3 has 15 residues. CDR3 sequence reads: CASSIGTGSTDTQYF. Here the CDR3 DNA reads TGTGCCAGTAGTATCGGGACAGGGTCCACAGATACGCAGTATTTT.

This chain uses TRBV19 with TRBJ1-1, with D perhaps TRBD1 (6 bases). The CDR3 has 15 residues. Trimming stripped 4 bases from V and 0 bases from J, with 12 bases between. Germline-derived CDR1 and CDR2 are LNHDA and SQIVND (reference sequence). The CDR3 loop is CASSRLGQLNTEAFF. The CDR3 bases are TGTGCCAGTAGTAGACTGGGACAATTGAACACTGAAGCTTTCTTT. The entire variable domain, with the rest obtained from reference TRBV19 and TRBJ1-1, is as follows: DGGITQSPKYLFRKEGQNVTLSCEQNLNHDAMYWYRQDPGQGLRLIYYSQIVNDFQKGDIAEGYSVSREKKESFPLTVTSAQKNPTAFYLCASSRLGQLNTEAFFGQGTRLTVV.

The chain carries TRBV28 and TRBJ1-5; the match to TRBD1 covers 8 bases. The CDR3 runs to 14 residues. Trimming at V came to 7 bases and at J to 1 base, leaving 3 bases not matched to a gene. Germline CDR1 and CDR2: MDHEN and SYDVKM. The CDR3 DNA reads as TGTGCCAGCACGTGGACAGGGAGCAATCAGCCCCAGCATTTT. It is translated as CASTWTGSNQPQHF.

This clone was picked up a small number of times. V is TRBV25-1 and J is TRBJ2-3; the D is unclear. V shed 2 bases and J shed 2 bases, with 11 bases lying between them. Germline CDR1 is MGHDK and CDR2 is SYGVNS. This CDR3 spans 15 amino acids. The CDR3 region has the DNA TGTGCCAGCAGTGAAGTCACTACCTCCACAGATACGCAGTATTTT. Translation: CASSEVTTSTDTQYF.

This clone was recorded a few times. This chain joins TRBV5-1 and TRBJ2-7; D might be TRBD2 (6 bases). Trimming took off 4 bases at V and 5 bases at J, with 28 bases between the two ends. The CDR3 has 18 residues. In germline, CDR1 is SGHRS, CDR2 YFSETQ. CDR3 region: CASSLGWVIGGKLHEQYF. The CDR3 DNA reads TGCGCCAGCAGCCTGGGGTGGGTTATTGGGGGGAAACTCCACGAGCAGTACTTC.

This sequence joins TRBV18 and TRBJ1-2; 7 nucleotides line up with TRBD1. The CDR3 is 15 residues long. Germline V CDR1 and CDR2: KGHSH, LQKENI. The trim removed 6 bases at V and 1 base at J, leaving 8 bases unmatched. For the CDR3, the DNA is TGTGCCAGCTCGGCCGGGACAGACATTAACTATGGCTACACCTTC. This codes for CASSAGTDINYGYTF. Variable domain in full (rest from reference TRBV18 and TRBJ1-2): NAGVMQNPRHLVRRRGQEARLRCSPMKGHSHVYWYRQLPEEGLKFMVYLQKENIIDESGMPKERFSAEFPKEGPSILRIQQVVRGDSAAYFCASSAGTDINYGYTFGSGTRLTVV.

V usage is TRBV15 and J usage is TRBJ2-2; 9 nucleotides match TRBD1. The V segment lost 2 bases and the J segment 4 bases; nucleotides outside the gene matches: 8. CDR1 is LNHNV, CDR2 YYDKDF, per germline (reference sequence). There are 17 residues in the CDR3. The CDR3 DNA reads as TGTGCCACCAGCAGATTATCGTCGGGACAGGGCACCGGGGAGCTGTTTTTT. This encodes CATSRLSSGQGTGELFF. The whole variable domain, remainder taken from reference TRBV15 and TRBJ2-2, is DAMVIQNPRYQVTQFGKPVTLSCSQTLNHNVMYWYQQKSSQAPKLLFHYYDKDFNNEADTPDNFQSRRPNTSFCFLDIRSPGLGDTAMYLCATSRLSSGQGTGELFFGEGSRLTVL.

J is TRBJ1-3 and V is TRBV18, with 8 bases lining up with TRBD1. This CDR3 comprises 16 residues. V lost 8 bases and J lost 3; bases outside the gene matches: 12. Germline loops: CDR1 KGHSH, CDR2 LQKENI. CDR3 in amino acids: CASGSRTGYGGNTIYF. The CDR3 DNA reads as TGTGCCAGCGGAAGCCGGACAGGGTACGGTGGAAACACCATATATTTT.

Details on this clone: This CDR3 is also generated by other DNA sequences in the sample. V is TRBV14 and J is TRBJ2-7, with D perhaps TRBD1 (5 bases). V was pared by 2 bases and J by 5 bases, with 19 bases between. Germline CDR1 is SGHDN and CDR2 is FVKESK. The CDR3 is 16 residues long. The CDR3, as DNA: TGTGCCAGCAGCCAACTGCTGGGGCAGGGTATCCACGAGCAGTACTTC. The encoded protein is CASSQLLGQGIHEQYF.

This clone has just a few counts. As DNA, the CDR3 is TGCGCCAGCAGCTTGTCCCCTAGCGGGGCGGAGACCCAGTACTTC. Translating it yields CASSLSPSGAETQYF. The genes are TRBV5-1 and TRBJ2-5, with 9 bases identical to TRBD2. J lost 5 bases, V lost 1 base, and 6 bases had no gene match. Per germline, CDR1 SGHRS and CDR2 YFSETQ. The CDR3 length is 15 residues.